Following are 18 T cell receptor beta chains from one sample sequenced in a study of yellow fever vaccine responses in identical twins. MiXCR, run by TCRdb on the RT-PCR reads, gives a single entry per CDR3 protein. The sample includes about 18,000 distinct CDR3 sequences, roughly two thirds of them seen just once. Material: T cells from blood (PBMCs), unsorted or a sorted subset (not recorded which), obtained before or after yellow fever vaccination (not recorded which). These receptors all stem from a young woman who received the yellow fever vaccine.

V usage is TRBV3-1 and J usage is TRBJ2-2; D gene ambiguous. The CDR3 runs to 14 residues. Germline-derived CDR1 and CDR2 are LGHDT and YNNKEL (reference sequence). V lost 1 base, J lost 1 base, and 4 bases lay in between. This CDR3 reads CASSQVGNTGELFF. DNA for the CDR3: TGTGCCAGCAGCCAAGTAGGGAACACCGGGGAGCTGTTTTTT.

The CDR3 DNA is TGTGCCAGCTCACCCAACGGGGGTGCGGGAGGAGGAGAGACCCAGTACTTC. Residues: CASSPNGGAGGGETQYF. This chain joins TRBV18 and TRBJ2-5, with TRBD2 matching over 8 bases. The CDR3 totals 17 residues. Trimming cost V 3 bases and J 4 bases; bases outside gene matches: 13. Per the germline V gene, CDR1 is KGHSH and CDR2 is LQKENI.

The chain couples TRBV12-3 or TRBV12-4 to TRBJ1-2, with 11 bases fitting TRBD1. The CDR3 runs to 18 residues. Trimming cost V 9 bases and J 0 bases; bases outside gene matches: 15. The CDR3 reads CARSPTGTGGRANYGYTF. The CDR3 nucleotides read TGTGCCAGAAGTCCAACCGGGACAGGGGGTAGAGCTAACTATGGCTACACCTTC.

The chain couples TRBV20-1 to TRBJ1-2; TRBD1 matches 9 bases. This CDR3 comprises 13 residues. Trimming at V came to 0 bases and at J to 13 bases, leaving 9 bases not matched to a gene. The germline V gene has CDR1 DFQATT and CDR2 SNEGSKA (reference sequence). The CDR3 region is CSARDKGTGRLTF. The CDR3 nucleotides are TGCAGTGCTAGAGATAAAGGGACAGGGCGTCTCACCTTC.

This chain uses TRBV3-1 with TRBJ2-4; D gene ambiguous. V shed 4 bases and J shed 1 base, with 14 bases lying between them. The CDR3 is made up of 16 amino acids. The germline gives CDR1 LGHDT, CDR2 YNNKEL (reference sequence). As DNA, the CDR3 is TGTGCCAGCAGCCCCTTTTCCCCTGGGGCCAAAAACATTCAGTACTTC. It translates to CASSPFSPGAKNIQYF.

The CDR3 DNA sequence: TGCGCCAGCAGTGAGGACAGGACCTATGGCTACACCTTC. It translates to CASSEDRTYGYTF. The V gene is TRBV10-1, the J gene TRBJ1-2; a possible D gene is TRBD1 (6 bases). Germline V gene sequence: CDR1 WNHNN, CDR2 SYGVQD (reference sequence). The germline V and J ends were trimmed by 2 bases and 4 bases, with 8 bases remaining between them. This CDR3 spans 13 amino acids.

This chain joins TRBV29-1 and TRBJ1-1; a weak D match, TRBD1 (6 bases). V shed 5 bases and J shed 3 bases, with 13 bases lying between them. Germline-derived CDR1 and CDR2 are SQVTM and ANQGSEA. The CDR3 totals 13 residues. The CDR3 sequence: CSVSGGPDTEAFF. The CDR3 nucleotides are TGCAGCGTTTCGGGGGGGCCCGACACTGAAGCTTTCTTT.

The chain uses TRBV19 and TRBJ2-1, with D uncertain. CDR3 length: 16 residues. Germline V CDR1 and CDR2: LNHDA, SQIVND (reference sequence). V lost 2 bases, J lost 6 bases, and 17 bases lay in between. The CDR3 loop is CASSIPARSGSNEQFF. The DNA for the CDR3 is TGTGCCAGTAGTATACCAGCCCGAAGTGGATCCAATGAGCAGTTCTTC. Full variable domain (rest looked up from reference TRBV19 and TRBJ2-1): DGGITQSPKYLFRKEGQNVTLSCEQNLNHDAMYWYRQDPGQGLRLIYYSQIVNDFQKGDIAEGYSVSREKKESFPLTVTSAQKNPTAFYLCASSIPARSGSNEQFFGPGTRLTVL.

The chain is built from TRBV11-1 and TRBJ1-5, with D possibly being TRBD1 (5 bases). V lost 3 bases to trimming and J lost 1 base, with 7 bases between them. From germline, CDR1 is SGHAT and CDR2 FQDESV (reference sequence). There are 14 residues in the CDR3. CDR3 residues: CASSLGVSNQPQHF. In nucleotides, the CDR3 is TGTGCCAGCAGCTTGGGGGTAAGCAATCAGCCCCAGCATTTT.

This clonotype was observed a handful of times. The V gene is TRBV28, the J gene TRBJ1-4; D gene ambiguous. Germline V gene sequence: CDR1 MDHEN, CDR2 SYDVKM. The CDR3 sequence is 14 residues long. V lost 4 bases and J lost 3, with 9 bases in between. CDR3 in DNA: TGTGCCAGCAGTTCTTCAGCCTCTAATGAAAAACTGTTTTTT. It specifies CASSSSASNEKLFF.

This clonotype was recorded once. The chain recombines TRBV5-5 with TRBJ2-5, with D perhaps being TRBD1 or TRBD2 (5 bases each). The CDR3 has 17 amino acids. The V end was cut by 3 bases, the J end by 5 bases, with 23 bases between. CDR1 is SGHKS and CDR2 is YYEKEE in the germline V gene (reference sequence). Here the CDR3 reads CASSSGLKPGRSETQYF. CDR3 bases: TGTGCCAGCAGCTCGGGTCTCAAGCCGGGACGCTCGGAGACCCAGTACTTC.

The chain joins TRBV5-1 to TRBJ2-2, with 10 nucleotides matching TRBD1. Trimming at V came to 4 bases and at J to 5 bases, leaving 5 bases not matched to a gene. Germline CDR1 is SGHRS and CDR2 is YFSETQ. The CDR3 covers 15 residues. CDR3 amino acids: CASSPDRGITGELFF. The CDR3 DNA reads TGCGCCAGCAGCCCGGACAGGGGGATTACCGGGGAGCTGTTTTTT.

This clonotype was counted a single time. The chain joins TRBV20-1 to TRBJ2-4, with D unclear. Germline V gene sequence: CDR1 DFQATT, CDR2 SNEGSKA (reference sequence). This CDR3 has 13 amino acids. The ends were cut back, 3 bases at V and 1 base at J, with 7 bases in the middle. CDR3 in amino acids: CSASNGAKNIQYF. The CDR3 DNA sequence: TGCAGTGCTAGCAACGGGGCCAAAAACATTCAGTACTTC.

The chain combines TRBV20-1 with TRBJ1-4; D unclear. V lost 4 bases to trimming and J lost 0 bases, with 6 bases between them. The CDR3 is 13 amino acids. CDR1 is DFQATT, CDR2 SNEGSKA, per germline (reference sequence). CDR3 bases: TGCAGTGCTACAGGTGCAACTAATGAAAAACTGTTTTTT. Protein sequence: CSATGATNEKLFF.

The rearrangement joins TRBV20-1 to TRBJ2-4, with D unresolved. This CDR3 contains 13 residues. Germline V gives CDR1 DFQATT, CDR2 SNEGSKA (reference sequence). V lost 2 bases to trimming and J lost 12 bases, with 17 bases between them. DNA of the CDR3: TGCAGTGCTAGAACCGGCTCTGGTCGGACTCAGTACTTC. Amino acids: CSARTGSGRTQYF.

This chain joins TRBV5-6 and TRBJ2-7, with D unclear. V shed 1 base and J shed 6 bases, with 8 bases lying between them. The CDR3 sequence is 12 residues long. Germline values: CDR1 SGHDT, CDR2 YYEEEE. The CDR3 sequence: CASSLYSVEQYF. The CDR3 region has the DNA TGTGCCAGCAGCTTGTATAGTGTCGAGCAGTACTTC.

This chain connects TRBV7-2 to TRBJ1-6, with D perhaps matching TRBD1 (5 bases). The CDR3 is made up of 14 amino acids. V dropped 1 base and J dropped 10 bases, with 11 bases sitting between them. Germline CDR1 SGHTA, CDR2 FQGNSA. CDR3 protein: CASSLDRLSSPLHF. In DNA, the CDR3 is TGTGCCAGCAGCTTAGACAGGTTATCGTCACCCCTCCACTTT.

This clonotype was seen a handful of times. The CDR3 DNA is TGCGCCAGCAGTCAAACCCGCAGGGACGGCCCGAATCAGCCCCAGCATTTT. Encoded protein: CASSQTRRDGPNQPQHF. The V call is TRBV23-1, the J call TRBJ1-5; tentatively, D is TRBD1 (5 bases). TRBV23-1 is known as an ORF, though its function is uncertain. CDR3 length equals 17 residues. Deletions cut 2 bases from V and 4 bases from J, with 18 bases between.